The rows below give T cell receptor beta chains drawn from one sample of a study of shared clonotypes between healthy human individuals. TCRdb's copy holds only in-frame clones and misses some; the assay was immunoSEQ multiplex PCR. Of some 1.5 million clones in the sample, under 99% were seen once. The sample comprised naive CD4+ T cells sorted from blood. The source is a man aged 30 to 39 in good health. Both conserved end residues are trimmed from each CDR3.

TRBV18	TRBJ2-7	ASSPPGSYEQY
TRBV11-2	TRBJ2-7	ASSNFDGIYEQY
TRBV9	TRBJ2-3	ASSVFRGLTDTQY
TRBV29-1	TRBJ2-1	SGEGQAPYNEQF
TRBV2	TRBJ1-3	ASSFTREVGNTIY
TRBV6-1	TRBJ2-3	ASSELGLGGSDTQY
TRBV18	TRBJ2-1	ASSPTGSVSGNEQF
TRBV30	TRBJ1-1	AWSVPPWGLTEAF
TRBV1	TRBJ2-7	TITGRCDEQY
TRBV5-8	TRBJ1-2	ASSLGQGIYGYT
TRBV5-4	TRBJ2-5	ASSPSSARQETQY
TRBV10-1	TRBJ1-1	ASQVIYTEAF
TRBV7-2	TRBJ1-4	ASSLVWGRNEKLF
TRBV6-1	TRBJ1-1	ASSEAGLEAF
TRBV18	TRBJ2-1	ASSPGVGSSNEQF
TRBV18	TRBJ1-1	ASSSATSGRGTEAF
TRBV4-3	TRBJ2-3	ASSLEIGPDTQY
TRBV4-1	TRBJ2-7	ASSHADRYRSYEQY
TRBV14	TRBJ2-1	ASSQEVRTYNEQF
TRBV5-4	TRBJ2-3	ASSLSGVASTDTQY
TRBV7-3	TRBJ2-2	ASSSGASFTGELF
TRBV5-4	TRBJ1-2	ASSLKSSERNYGYT
TRBV7-6	TRBJ2-1	ASSSGGHRDTVNEQF
TRBV19	TRBJ2-7	ASSAYFGTSGVYEQY
TRBV6-5	TRBJ1-4	ASSGAGLKLF
TRBV29-1	TRBJ1-1	SVPLGGGTEAF
TRBV28	TRBJ2-5	ASSLRGKAAETQY
TRBV9	TRBJ2-3	ASSVAGGDLDTQY
TRBV1	TRBJ2-7	TSSHSGRGAQRIAGGPYEQY
TRBV10-3	TRBJ1-3	AINTWDGGSGNTIY
TRBV5-1	TRBJ2-5	ASSLPRGQGAETQY
TRBV7-9	TRBJ2-1	ASSLGDRNLNEQF
TRBV28	TRBJ1-1	ASVQGLNTEAF
TRBV28	TRBJ1-4	ASRQSNEKLF
TRBV19	TRBJ1-1	ASSIDRSSSTEAF
TRBV7-2	TRBJ2-7	ASSLVVGLAGVSEQY
TRBV5-3	TRBJ1-5	ARSPLPTGESWQPQH
TRBV6-5	TRBJ1-3	ASSRGLLSGNTIY
TRBV28	TRBJ2-7	ASNPGTAYEQY
TRBV5-1	TRBJ1-3	ASSLADRAFGNTIY
TRBV29-1	TRBJ2-1	SVDTAGLSYNEQF
TRBV7-2	TRBJ2-1	ASSFYGRELAGEYNEQF
TRBV6-6	TRBJ2-3	ASRKAGSFTDTQY
TRBV18	TRBJ2-5	ASSRQFQETQY
TRBV10-1	TRBJ2-3	ASSDSGRADTQY